A single sample is the source of the 29 T cell receptor beta chains below, sequenced in a study of PD-L1 blockade in urothelial cancer. This sample's time point: peripheral blood 6 weeks after treatment start. The repertoire was sequenced with immunoSEQ multiplex PCR; TCRdb's copy has only in-frame clones and lacks some. The sample consists of about 120,000 clones, approximately 90% of them appearing once. This specimen consisted of PBMCs, obtained around atezolizumab (anti-PD-L1) treatment. The receptors shown here come from a man between 60 and 75 years old with urothelial cancer.

V usage is TRBV25-1 and J usage is TRBJ1-2; 9 bases agree with TRBD1. CDR3 length: 13 residues. V shed 6 bases, J shed 6 bases, and the junction held 5 bases outside the gene matches. The germline V gene has CDR1 MGHDK and CDR2 SYGVNS. The CDR3 is CASSGTGRNGYTF. CDR3 DNA: TGTGCCAGCAGCGGGACAGGGAGGAATGGCTACACCTTC.

The chain is built from TRBV29-1 and TRBJ1-2, with D possibly TRBD1 on 5 matching bases. Between the trimmed V and J ends, which lost 4 bases and 0 bases, there was a span of 15 bases. This CDR3 is built from 15 residues. The germline V gene has CDR1 SQVTM and CDR2 ANQGSEA. Here the CDR3 DNA reads TGCAGCGTTGGAGGGGCGGGGGGATCTAACTATGGCTACACCTTC. This encodes CSVGGAGGSNYGYTF.

The chain is built from TRBV5-6 and TRBJ2-1, with TRBD2 identical over 13 bases. The CDR3 sequence is 17 residues long. With V trimmed by 3 bases and J by 4 bases, 7 bases remained unmatched. CDR1 and CDR2 from the germline V gene are SGHDT and YYEEEE. CDR3 sequence: CASSSGLAGAFYNEQFF. The CDR3 coding sequence is TGTGCCAGCAGCTCAGGACTAGCGGGGGCCTTTTACAATGAGCAGTTCTTC.

The chain joins TRBV6-5 to TRBJ1-6; 7 bases fit TRBD1. CDR1 and CDR2 (germline): MNHEY, SVGAGI. The CDR3 contains 14 residues. V dropped 2 bases and J dropped 9; count of bases not matched to a gene: 4. CDR3 residues: CASSYRGRGSPLHF. Written as DNA, the CDR3 is TGTGCCAGCAGTTACAGGGGGCGCGGTTCACCCCTCCACTTT.

The V call is TRBV18, the J call TRBJ2-3, with TRBD2 matching over 9 bases. This CDR3 is built from 19 residues. Per the germline V gene, CDR1 is KGHSH and CDR2 is LQKENI. The J segment lost 0 bases and the V segment lost 3 bases, leaving 13 bases of the junction unmatched. The CDR3 sequence: CASSPLEAGGLPSTDTQYF. The CDR3 nucleotides read TGTGCCAGCTCACCCTTGGAAGCGGGAGGCTTACCTAGCACAGATACGCAGTATTTT.

The V and J genes are TRBV18 and TRBJ2-7, with TRBD1 matching over 8 bases. The germline V gene encodes CDR1 KGHSH and CDR2 LQKENI. The CDR3 spans 14 residues. Unmatched junction bases numbered 5, after V lost 5 bases and J lost 2 bases. The CDR3 DNA sequence: TGTGCCAGCTCAAAGGGACAGGAAACCTACGAGCAGTACTTC. It yields the protein CASSKGQETYEQYF.

In DNA, the CDR3 is TGTGCCATCAGCCGAGATTATGGCTACACCTTC. It codes for CAISRDYGYTF. This rearrangement joins TRBV10-3 to TRBJ1-2, with unresolved D. The germline V gene encodes CDR1 ENHRY and CDR2 SYGVKD. V gave up 6 bases and J gave up 5 bases, with 7 bases separating them. This CDR3 has 11 amino acids.

The chain carries TRBV29-1 and TRBJ1-1; TRBD1 agrees at 8 bases. This CDR3 comprises 13 residues. The germline CDR1 and CDR2 sequences are SQVTM and ANQGSEA. V lost 2 bases to trimming and J lost 4 bases; unmatched junction nucleotides: 3. The CDR3 sequence is CSVEQGAGTEAFF. The CDR3 region has the DNA TGCAGCGTTGAACAGGGGGCCGGCACTGAAGCTTTCTTT.

The chain links TRBV7-8 to TRBJ1-2, with a weak D call TRBD1 (5 bases). Trimming pared 2 bases from V and 2 bases from J, leaving 12 bases between. This CDR3 is built from 15 residues. Germline V gives CDR1 SGHVS, CDR2 FQNEAQ. The CDR3: CASSLFSGGNYGYTF. The CDR3 DNA follows: TGTGCCAGCAGCTTATTTAGCGGGGGGAACTATGGCTACACCTTC.

V and J are TRBV7-2 and TRBJ2-2; TRBD2 matches 10 bases. Germline-derived CDR1 and CDR2 are SGHTA and FQGNSA. J gave up 7 bases and V 2 bases, and 4 bases lay outside the gene matches. The CDR3 is 15 amino acids. Here the CDR3 DNA reads TGTGCCAGCAGCTTACTAGCGGGGGAGCACGGGGAGCTGTTTTTT. Its translation: CASSLLAGEHGELFF.

The rearrangement links TRBV19 to TRBJ2-7; D is possibly TRBD1 (6 bases). CDR3 length: 15 residues. Germline lookup yields CDR1 LNHDA and CDR2 SQIVND (reference sequence). Trimming left V 5 bases short and J 6 bases short, with 20 bases between. The CDR3 sequence: CASSPLGAGALEQYF. CDR3 nucleotides: TGTGCCAGTAGTCCCCTTGGGGCAGGGGCTCTCGAGCAGTACTTC.

This rearrangement joins TRBV10-3 to TRBJ2-1; TRBD1 might be the D (7 bases). CDR3 length: 15 amino acids. Germline CDR1 and CDR2: ENHRY and SYGVKD. V lost 6 bases, J lost 4 bases, and 16 bases lay in between. The CDR3 region has the DNA TGTGCCATCAGGCGGGACAGCAAAGGTTACAATGAGCAGTTCTTC. This translates into CAIRRDSKGYNEQFF.

This clone was seen only a few times. This sequence joins TRBV4-2 and TRBJ1-1; 10 nucleotides match TRBD1. Trimming at V came to 3 bases and at J to 6 bases, leaving 7 bases not matched to a gene. In germline, CDR1 is LGHNA, CDR2 YNFKEQ. The CDR3 is made up of 15 amino acids. The CDR3 bases are TGTGCCAGCAGCCACCGGGACAGGGGAATTCCTGAAGCTTTCTTT. Protein product: CASSHRDRGIPEAFF.

The rearrangement links TRBV27 to TRBJ2-7; 8 positions agree with TRBD2. J gave up 1 base and V 5 bases, and 7 bases lay outside the gene matches. The CDR3 is made up of 15 amino acids. Germline V gives CDR1 MNHEY, CDR2 SMNVEV (reference sequence). The CDR3 DNA follows: TGTGCCAGCAGTCCCCCGGGGGGGGGTTCCTACGAGCAGTACTTC. This translates into CASSPPGGGSYEQYF.

The chain employs TRBV28 and TRBJ2-7; the match to TRBD1 covers 8 bases. The CDR3 covers 16 residues. CDR1 and CDR2 (germline): MDHEN, SYDVKM. V dropped 4 bases and J dropped 4; count of bases not matched to a gene: 12. CDR3 region: CASSSITGGQVYEQYF. The CDR3 region has the DNA TGTGCCAGCAGTTCCATAACAGGGGGACAGGTTTACGAGCAGTACTTC.

CDR3 region: CASTREYLNTEAFF. The CDR3 DNA sequence: TGTGCCAGCACCCGGGAGTATTTGAACACTGAAGCTTTCTTT. This sequence joins TRBV6-1 and TRBJ1-1; D is unresolved. V dropped 7 bases and J dropped 0 bases, with 12 bases sitting between them. Germline V CDR1 and CDR2: MNHNS, SASEGT. The CDR3 spans 14 residues.

The gene calls are TRBV6-5 and TRBJ1-2; 8 bases line up with TRBD1. Trimming took 7 bases from V and 8 from J; bases not matched to a gene: 6. Per the germline V gene, CDR1 is MNHEY and CDR2 is SVGAGI. The CDR3 has 12 residues. The chain's CDR3 is CASKSTGEGYTF. As DNA, the CDR3 is TGTGCCAGCAAGTCGACAGGGGAGGGCTACACCTTC.

The V gene is TRBV27, the J gene TRBJ2-2, with D uncertain. Germline assignment: CDR1 MNHEY and CDR2 SMNVEV (reference sequence). CDR3 size: 13 residues. V was pared by 6 bases and J by 7 bases, with 12 bases between. The CDR3 loop is CASSLPGDGELFF. For the CDR3, the DNA is TGTGCCAGCAGCCTCCCCGGTGACGGGGAGCTGTTTTTT.

The V gene is TRBV13, the J gene TRBJ2-3; the match to TRBD2 covers 9 bases. CDR3 length: 17 amino acids. CDR1 and CDR2 from the germline V gene are PRHDT and FYEKMQ (reference sequence). The V and J ends lost 1 base and 4 bases, in that order; junction bases with no gene match: 9. CDR3: CASSLETSGTWADTQYF. CDR3 sequence (DNA): TGTGCCAGCAGCTTAGAGACTAGCGGCACCTGGGCAGATACGCAGTATTTT.

This chain uses TRBV19 with TRBJ2-7, with D maybe TRBD1 (6 bases). Germline assignment: CDR1 LNHDA and CDR2 SQIVND (reference sequence). Trimming took off 4 bases at V and 1 base at J, with 11 bases between the two ends. The CDR3 sequence is 14 residues long. The CDR3, as DNA: TGTGCCAGTAGTAACCGGGACATATCCTACGAGCAGTACTTC. Amino acids: CASSNRDISYEQYF.

This chain connects TRBV7-2 to TRBJ1-3; perhaps TRBD1 as D (5 bases). The V end was cut by 5 bases, the J end by 3 bases, with 14 bases between. Looked up from germline, CDR1 is SGHTA and CDR2 is FQGNSA. The CDR3 sequence is 15 residues long. The chain's CDR3 is CASSPGRADGNTIYF. The CDR3 DNA follows: TGTGCCAGCAGCCCGGGCAGGGCGGATGGAAACACCATATATTTT.

The genes are TRBV5-1 and TRBJ2-7; 9 nucleotides line up with TRBD1. CDR3 length: 14 amino acids. The germline gives CDR1 SGHRS, CDR2 YFSETQ. V shed 0 bases and J 4 bases; nucleotides not matched to a gene: 2. CDR3 in amino acids: CASSLEGQGYEQYF. CDR3 bases: TGCGCCAGCAGCTTGGAGGGACAGGGATACGAGCAGTACTTC.

The genes are TRBV4-1 and TRBJ2-5, with 8 positions matching TRBD2. Per the germline V gene, CDR1 is MGHRA and CDR2 is YSYEKL. The trim removed 4 bases at V and 5 bases at J, leaving 6 bases unmatched. This CDR3 is built from 14 residues. This CDR3 is CASSLSGEGETQYF. The CDR3 DNA reads as TGCGCCAGCAGCCTTAGCGGGGAGGGCGAGACCCAGTACTTC.

The gene calls are TRBV19 and TRBJ2-2; 7 bases map to TRBD2. The germline V gene has CDR1 LNHDA and CDR2 SQIVND (reference sequence). The CDR3 extends over 17 amino acids. Trimming took 1 base from V and 5 from J; bases not matched to a gene: 10. DNA for the CDR3: TGTGCCAGTAGTATAGTGGCCGGGGGGATTGGGACCGGGGAGCTGTTTTTT. Amino acids: CASSIVAGGIGTGELFF.

The V and J genes are TRBV7-9 and TRBJ2-7; D is perhaps TRBD2 (5 bases). Germline V lookup: CDR1 SEHNR, CDR2 FQNEAQ (reference sequence). The CDR3 is made up of 15 amino acids. V lost 5 bases, J lost 5 bases, and 19 bases lay in between. CDR3 loop: CASSIEPRGKDEQYF. For the CDR3, the DNA is TGTGCCAGCAGCATTGAACCTCGGGGTAAGGACGAGCAGTACTTC. Drawing the rest from reference TRBV7-9 and TRBJ2-7, the complete variable domain is DTGVSQNPRHKITKRGQNVTFRCDPISEHNRLYWYRQTLGQGPEFLTYFQNEAQLEKSRLLSDRFSAERPKGSFSTLEIQRTEQGDSAMYLCASSIEPRGKDEQYFGPGTRLTVT.

This clone was counted a single time. The V gene is TRBV18, the J gene TRBJ1-5; no clear D. The CDR3 extends over 13 amino acids. Germline V gene lookup returns CDR1 KGHSH and CDR2 LQKENI. Trimming stripped 3 bases from V and 5 bases from J, with 8 bases between. CDR3 nucleotides: TGTGCCAGCTCACCGGGTGAGGATCAGCCCCAGCATTTT. Amino acids: CASSPGEDQPQHF.

V and J are TRBV19 and TRBJ2-7, with D perhaps matching TRBD1 (6 bases). V was clipped by 8 bases and J by 5 bases, with 16 bases between them. The CDR3 loop spans 13 amino acids. The germline gives CDR1 LNHDA, CDR2 SQIVND (reference sequence). In DNA, the CDR3 is TGTGCCAGTCGACAGGCCTCTGAAAACGAGCAGTACTTC. It encodes CASRQASENEQYF.

This clone was observed a single time. The chain joins TRBV27 to TRBJ1-1, with 7 positions matching TRBD1. V dropped 5 bases and J dropped 4; count of bases not matched to a gene: 13. Germline V gene data show CDR1 as MNHEY and CDR2 as SMNVEV (reference sequence). The CDR3 has 16 residues. CDR3 sequence (DNA): TGTGCCAGCAGTATGGTCACCCCGACAGGGTTCACTGAAGCTTTCTTT. Its protein product is CASSMVTPTGFTEAFF.

The rearrangement links TRBV27 to TRBJ2-1; D perhaps matches TRBD2 (5 bases). The CDR3 has 14 residues. V dropped 2 bases and J dropped 5 bases, with 10 bases sitting between them. Germline V gives CDR1 MNHEY, CDR2 SMNVEV (reference sequence). The CDR3 nucleotides are TGTGCCAGCAGTTTAAATGGGGAGCACAATGAGCAGTTCTTC. As protein: CASSLNGEHNEQFF.